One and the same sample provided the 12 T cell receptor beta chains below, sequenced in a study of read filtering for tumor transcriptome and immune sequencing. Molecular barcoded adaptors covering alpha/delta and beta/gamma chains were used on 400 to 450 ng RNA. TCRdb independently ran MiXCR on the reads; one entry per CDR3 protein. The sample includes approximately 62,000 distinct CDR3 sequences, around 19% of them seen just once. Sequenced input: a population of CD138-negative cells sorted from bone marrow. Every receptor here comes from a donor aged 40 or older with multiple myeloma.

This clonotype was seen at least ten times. DNA for the CDR3: TGCAGTGCTAGAGTCATGACAGGGACCGGGGAGCTGTTTTTT. Encoded protein: CSARVMTGTGELFF. The chain is built from TRBV20-1 and TRBJ2-2; 7 bases are shared with TRBD1. CDR3 size: 14 residues. Germline CDR1 is DFQATT and CDR2 is SNEGSKA (reference sequence). J lost 5 bases, V lost 1 base, and 4 bases had no gene match.

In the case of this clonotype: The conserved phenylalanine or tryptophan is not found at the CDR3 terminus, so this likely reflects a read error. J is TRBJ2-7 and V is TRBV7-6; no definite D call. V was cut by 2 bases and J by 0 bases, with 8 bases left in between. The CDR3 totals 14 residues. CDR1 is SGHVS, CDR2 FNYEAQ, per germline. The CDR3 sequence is CASSLQQISYEQYL. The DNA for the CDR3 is TGTGCCAGCAGCTTACAACAGATCTCCTACGAGCAGTACCTC.

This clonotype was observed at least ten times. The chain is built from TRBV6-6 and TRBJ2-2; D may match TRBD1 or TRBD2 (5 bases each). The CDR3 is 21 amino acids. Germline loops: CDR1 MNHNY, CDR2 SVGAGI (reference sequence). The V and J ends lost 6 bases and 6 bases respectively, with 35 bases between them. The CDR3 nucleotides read TGTGCCAGCAGCGGCCGAAGACGAGTCCGGGACCCCGGGGCGCGCCCCGGGGAGCTGTTTTTT. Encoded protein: CASSGRRRVRDPGARPGELFF.

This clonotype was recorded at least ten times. The CDR3 loop is CASSSTGASYGYTF. The CDR3 region has the DNA TGTGCCAGCAGCTCCACAGGGGCAAGCTATGGCTACACCTTC. The V and J genes are TRBV7-9 and TRBJ1-2, with TRBD1 matching 7 bases. Trimming removed 4 bases from V and 4 bases from J; junction bases left unmatched: 6. Per germline, CDR1 SEHNR and CDR2 FQNEAQ (reference sequence). CDR3 length: 14 amino acids.

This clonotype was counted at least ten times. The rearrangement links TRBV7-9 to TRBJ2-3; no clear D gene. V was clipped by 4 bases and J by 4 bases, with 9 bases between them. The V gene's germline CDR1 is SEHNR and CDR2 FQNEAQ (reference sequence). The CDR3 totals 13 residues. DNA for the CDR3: TGTGCCAGCAGCTCCGGACGAGCAGATACGCAGTATTTT. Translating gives CASSSGRADTQYF.

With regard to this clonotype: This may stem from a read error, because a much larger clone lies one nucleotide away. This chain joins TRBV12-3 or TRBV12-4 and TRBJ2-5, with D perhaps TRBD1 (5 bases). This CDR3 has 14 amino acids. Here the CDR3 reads CASSFRAGQGTQYF. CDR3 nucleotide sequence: TGTGCCAGCAGTTTTCGGGCAGGGCAAGGGACCCAGTACTTC.

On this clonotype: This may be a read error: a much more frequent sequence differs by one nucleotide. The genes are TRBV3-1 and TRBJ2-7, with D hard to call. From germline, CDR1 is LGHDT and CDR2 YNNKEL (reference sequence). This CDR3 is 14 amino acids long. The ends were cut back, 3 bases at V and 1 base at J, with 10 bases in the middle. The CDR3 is CASSHVFGSYEQYF. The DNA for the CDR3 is TGTGCCAGCAGCCATGTTTTCGGATCCTACGAGCAGTACTTC.

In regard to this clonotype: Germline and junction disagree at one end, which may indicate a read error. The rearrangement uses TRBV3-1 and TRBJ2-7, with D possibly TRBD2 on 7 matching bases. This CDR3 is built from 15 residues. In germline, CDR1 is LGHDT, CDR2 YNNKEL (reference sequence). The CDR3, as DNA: TGTGCGAGCAGCCTAGATTGGGGGGGGGCGGCTGAGCAGTACTTC. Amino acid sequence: CASSLDWGGAAEQYF.

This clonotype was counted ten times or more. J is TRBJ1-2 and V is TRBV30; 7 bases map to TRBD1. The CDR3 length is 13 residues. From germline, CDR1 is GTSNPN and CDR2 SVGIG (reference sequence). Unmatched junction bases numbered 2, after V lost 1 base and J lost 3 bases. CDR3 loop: CAWSGDRYYGYTF. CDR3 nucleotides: TGTGCCTGGAGTGGGGACAGATACTATGGCTACACCTTC.

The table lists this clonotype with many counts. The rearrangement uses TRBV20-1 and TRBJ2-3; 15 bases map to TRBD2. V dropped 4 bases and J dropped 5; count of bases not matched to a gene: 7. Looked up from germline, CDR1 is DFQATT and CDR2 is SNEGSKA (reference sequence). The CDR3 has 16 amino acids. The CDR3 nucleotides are TGCAGTGCTACTTGGACTAGCGGGGGGGCCGTAGATACGCAGTATTTT. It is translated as CSATWTSGGAVDTQYF.

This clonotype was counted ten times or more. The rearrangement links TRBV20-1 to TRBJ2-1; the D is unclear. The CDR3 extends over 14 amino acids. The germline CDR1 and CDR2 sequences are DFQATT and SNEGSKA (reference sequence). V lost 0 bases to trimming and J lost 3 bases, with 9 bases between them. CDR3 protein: CSARDFRGYNEQFF. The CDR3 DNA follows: TGCAGTGCTAGAGATTTTCGAGGCTACAATGAGCAGTTCTTC.

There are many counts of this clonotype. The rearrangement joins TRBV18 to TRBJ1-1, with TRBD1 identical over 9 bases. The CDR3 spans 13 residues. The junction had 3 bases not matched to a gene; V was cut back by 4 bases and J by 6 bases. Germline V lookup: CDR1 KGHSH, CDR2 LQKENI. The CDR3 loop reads CASSLDRGAEAFF. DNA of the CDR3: TGTGCCAGCTCACTGGACAGGGGCGCTGAAGCTTTCTTT. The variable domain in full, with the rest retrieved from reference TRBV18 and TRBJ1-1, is NAGVMQNPRHLVRRRGQEARLRCSPMKGHSHVYWYRQLPEEGLKFMVYLQKENIIDESGMPKERFSAEFPKEGPSILRIQQVVRGDSAAYFCASSLDRGAEAFFGQGTRLTVV.